This TCR beta chain was identified in a study of metastatic and nonmetastatic thyroid tumors. Study summary: Patients with malignant and benign thyroid disease provided blood and tumor or nodule tissue, whose repertoires were compared. Study findings and constraints: Reportedly, malignant thyroid tumors had significantly higher TCR beta diversity than benign nodules, in blood and tumor.

Every patient was untreated before thyroid surgery. Per the original data handling: Building a distant-metastasis classifier for papillary thyroid cancer drew on CDR3 differences across clinicopathological groups. TCRdb redid the clone calls on the PCR reads using MiXCR. The V and J calls were determined by TCRdb, not by the authors. The sample lists about 16,000 clones; around 13% were seen once. For this clone: Antigen: not known.

Trimming removed 2 bases at V and 1 base at J, with 5 bases between. The germline V gene encodes CDR1 MNHNS and CDR2 SASEGT. The CDR3 loop spans 13 amino acids. V is TRBV6-1 and J is TRBJ1-1; D is unresolved. The source material was tumor tissue. This TCR was recovered from a female donor with papillary thyroid cancer or a benign thyroid nodule (not recorded which). Some clones in this sample may be carry-over from other donors' samples. CDR3 sequence (DNA): TGTGCCAGCAGTGAAAACGCGAACACTGAAGCTTTCTTT. It specifies CASSENANTEAFF.